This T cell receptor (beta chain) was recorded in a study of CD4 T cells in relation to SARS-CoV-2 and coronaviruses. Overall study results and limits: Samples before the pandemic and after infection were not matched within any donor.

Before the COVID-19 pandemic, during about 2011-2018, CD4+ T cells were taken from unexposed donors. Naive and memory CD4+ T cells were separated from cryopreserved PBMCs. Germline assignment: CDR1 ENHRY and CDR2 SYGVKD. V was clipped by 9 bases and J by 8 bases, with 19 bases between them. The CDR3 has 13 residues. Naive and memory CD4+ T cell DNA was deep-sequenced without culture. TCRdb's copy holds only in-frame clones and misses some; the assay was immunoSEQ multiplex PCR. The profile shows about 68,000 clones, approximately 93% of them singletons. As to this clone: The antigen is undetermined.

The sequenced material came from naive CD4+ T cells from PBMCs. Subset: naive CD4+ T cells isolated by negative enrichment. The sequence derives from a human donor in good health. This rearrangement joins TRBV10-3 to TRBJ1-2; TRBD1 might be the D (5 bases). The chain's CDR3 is CAITRSGDDGYTF. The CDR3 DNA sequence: TGTGCCATTACTCGTTCGGGGGATGACGGCTACACCTTC.